A selection of T cell receptor beta chains follows, all from one sample in a study of T cell responses to AZD1222 COVID-19 vaccine. Some clones are missing from TCRdb's copy, which holds only in-frame ones; the method was immunoSEQ multiplex PCR. The sample lists 95,000 to 100,000 clones; about nine tenths were seen once. Sequencing was performed on peripheral blood, taken on day 0 of AZD1222 vaccination. The origin of the receptors is an adult in good health. Each CDR3 is given with its conserved first and last residue. The order of the fields is V gene, CDR3 protein.

TRBV3-1/TRBV3-2 CASSQDLHNTDTQYF
TRBV2 CASKMTGNTIYF
TRBV11-2 CASSTGGGQPQHF
TRBV7-9 CASSLEWDRVLLNEQFF
TRBV5-1 CASSFSGYQETQYF
TRBV21-1 CASSIHNDETQYF
TRBV7-2 CASSLNGAGAFF
TRBV7-9 CATGAGPNEQFF
TRBV20-1 CSASGDRGGLQETQYF
TRBV28 CASSIDSNASPLHF
TRBV29-1 CSVPGLSGANVLTF
TRBV27 CASSPSIDAVLPYEQYF
TRBV29-1 CSVLPTGRPLYGYTF
TRBV19 CASSLTGGGEKLFF
TRBV6-5 CASRVADQPQHF
TRBV9 CASGRADTGELFF
TRBV7-9 CASSTTDRPVRPYYGYTF
TRBV7-9 CASSLGGGDTEAFF
TRBV3-1/TRBV3-2 CASSQGRLRTDTQYF
TRBV7-9 CASSLGTGQTYSYGYTF
TRBV6-6 CASSYSNSGLNNEQFF
TRBV12-5 CASGFGRGYEQYF
TRBV19 CASTFYGTDEKLFF
TRBV29-1 CSVERSGAGTQYF
TRBV7-9 CASSFPTENNSPLHF
TRBV5-5 CASSILGTGGLFEQFF
TRBV6-1 CASSEAWAGNQPQHF
TRBV11-3 CASSLGGHNTDTQYF
TRBV4-1 CASSQHWTGKDTEAFF
TRBV10-3 CAIRFSGANVLTF
TRBV28 CASSFVGASNEKLFF
TRBV2 CASSEGDRAYEQYF
TRBV7-9 CASSPPGLTNYGYTF
TRBV11-2 CASSPRTEDTQYF
TRBV7-9 CASSLRTSGGRETQYF
TRBV18 CASSRDAASGQPQHF
TRBV5-1 CASSLGGGDQPQHF
TRBV2 CASSIDRVGQPQHF
TRBV6-2/TRBV6-3 CASSYTGTSREDTQYF
TRBV6-5 CASRIQGGKETQYF
TRBV30 CAWSGAGEKLFF
TRBV5-1 CASGLAENEQFF
TRBV30 CAWRKGGTEAFF
TRBV7-2 CASSYNAGGRNEQFF
TRBV28 CASSLGGANEQFF
TRBV5-4 CASSLKVMNTEAFF
TRBV19 CASKPGTGYGSPLHF
TRBV14 CASSQRDRVNSPLHF
TRBV5-6 CASSPATRGRRVETQYF
TRBV3-1/TRBV3-2 CASSQDNWEFMGHEQFF
TRBV7-2 CASSPLRGTEAFF
TRBV29-1 CSARESGYTF
TRBV5-1 CASSTSSGGSEETQYF
TRBV11-1 CASSPGTGRLNTEAFF
TRBV15 CATSTGYGQGGEKLFF
TRBV19 CASSVGGAQGYTF
TRBV24-1 CATSDGDRGQTAYGYTF
TRBV6-6 CASSGSWTGTNEKLFF
TRBV4-1 CASSQWGGGSGANVLTF